The 16 T cell receptor beta chains reported below all come from one sample, sequenced in a study of beta chain features in type 1 diabetes (dated 2018 in TCRdb). The library was prepared using the immunoSEQ multiplex PCR assay. The High Capacity cDNA Reverse Transcription Kit was used to reverse transcribe all of the isolated RNA, meaning that expressed TCRB transcripts were what got sequenced. Sourced from immuneACCESS, this table was stored by TCRdb with only in-frame sequences that have V and J called. A share of the clones is absent; for the studies checked, an unresolved V gene accounts for under half, and the remainder has no known explanation. The table for this sample lists around 450,000 clones; about 10% of them were counted only once. The ten largest clones take up more than 0.045% of the sample. Sequencing was done on a sample of naive CD4+ T cells from blood. In the paper's terms, the cell subset or site label means: true naive CD4+ T cells. The receptors were sampled from a woman in her late teens or twenties in good health.

The V and J genes are TRBV18 and TRBJ1-6; 7 bases fit TRBD1. CDR3 size: 19 residues. V shed 1 base and J 5 bases; nucleotides not matched to a gene: 14. Germline V lookup: CDR1 KGHSH, CDR2 LQKENI. This CDR3 is CASSPRAGGVLRNNSPLHF. For the CDR3, the DNA is TGTGCCAGCTCACCACGGGCAGGGGGGGTGCTTAGGAATAATTCACCCCTCCACTTT.

V usage is TRBV6-1 and J usage is TRBJ2-5, with D perhaps matching TRBD1 or TRBD2 (6 bases each). This CDR3 is built from 15 residues. Germline V lookup: CDR1 MNHNS, CDR2 SASEGT. V dropped 5 bases and J dropped 8 bases, with 21 bases sitting between them. The CDR3 sequence is CASSRLEAGRGTQYF. DNA of the CDR3: TGTGCCAGCAGTAGACTAGAAGCCGGCAGGGGCACCCAGTACTTC.

This clone appeared a few times. The chain uses TRBV14 and TRBJ1-6; D possibly corresponds to TRBD1 (5 bases). The V end lost 0 bases, the J end lost 7 bases, and 10 bases lay between the germline ends. The germline V gene encodes CDR1 SGHDN and CDR2 FVKESK. This CDR3 comprises 15 residues. CDR3 sequence (DNA): TGTGCCAGCAGCCAAGATGGAAAGGGGAATTCACCCCTCCACTTT. This translates into CASSQDGKGNSPLHF.

This sequence joins TRBV7-9 and TRBJ2-3; D is uncertain. Trimming left V 3 bases short and J 2 bases short, with 9 bases between. Germline V CDR1 and CDR2: SEHNR, FQNEAQ (reference sequence). This CDR3 is built from 14 residues. The CDR3 protein is CASSLDTSTDTQYF. The CDR3 coding sequence is TGTGCCAGCAGCTTGGATACATCCACAGATACGCAGTATTTT. Using reference TRBV7-9 and TRBJ2-3 for the parts outside the CDR3, the full variable domain is DTGVSQNPRHKITKRGQNVTFRCDPISEHNRLYWYRQTLGQGPEFLTYFQNEAQLEKSRLLSDRFSAERPKGSFSTLEIQRTEQGDSAMYLCASSLDTSTDTQYFGPGTRLTVL.

This clone was picked up a small number of times. The rearrangement links TRBV7-9 to TRBJ2-1, with a possible D match to TRBD2 (5 bases). CDR3 size: 14 residues. Trimming took 5 bases from V and 3 from J, leaving 11 bases between them. The germline V gene encodes CDR1 SEHNR and CDR2 FQNEAQ (reference sequence). For the CDR3, the DNA is TGTGCCAGCAGCCCCGGTCGGGGCTACAATGAGCAGTTCTTC. Translated: CASSPGRGYNEQFF.

This clone was counted a few times. The rearrangement links TRBV28 to TRBJ1-5; no definite D call. The ends were cut back, 7 bases at V and 3 bases at J, with 10 bases in the middle. The CDR3 spans 13 residues. CDR1 MDHEN and CDR2 SYDVKM come from the germline V gene. Here the CDR3 reads CASTWALNQPQHF. CDR3 coding DNA: TGTGCCAGCACCTGGGCCCTCAATCAGCCCCAGCATTTT.

The CDR3 reads CASSPQGGQGSYTF. CDR3 nucleotides: TGTGCCAGCAGCCCCCAGGGTGGACAGGGGAGCTACACCTTC. The rearrangement joins TRBV9 to TRBJ1-2; TRBD1 matches 9 bases. Germline V gene lookup returns CDR1 SGDLS and CDR2 YYNGEE. V lost 4 bases and J lost 9; bases outside the gene matches: 10. The CDR3 is 14 amino acids.

Turning to this clone: Other DNA variants within this sample encode the same CDR3. The V and J genes are TRBV9 and TRBJ2-5; D is perhaps TRBD1 or TRBD2 (6 bases each). The CDR3 is 14 amino acids. The germline V and J ends were trimmed by 0 bases and 1 base, with 7 bases remaining between them. CDR1 SGDLS and CDR2 YYNGEE come from the germline V gene. The chain's CDR3 is CASSVGGAQETQYF. DNA for the CDR3: TGTGCCAGCAGCGTAGGGGGGGCCCAAGAGACCCAGTACTTC.

This clone was observed a handful of times. This chain joins TRBV7-2 and TRBJ1-1, with a possible D match to TRBD1 (5 bases). Trimming cost V 8 bases and J 1 base, with 11 bases left between them. The V gene's germline CDR1 is SGHTA and CDR2 FQGNSA. This CDR3 region has 13 residues. CDR3 DNA: TGTGCCAGCCGCCGGGACCGGAACACTGAAGCTTTCTTT. Amino acids: CASRRDRNTEAFF.

This rearrangement joins TRBV2 to TRBJ2-7; weak D call: TRBD2 (5 bases). V was shortened by 6 bases and J by 9 bases, with 12 bases between the two germline ends. This CDR3 region has 11 residues. The germline gives CDR1 SNHLY, CDR2 FYNNEI. The CDR3 DNA reads TGTGCCAGCAGGACTACTGATTGGCAGTACTTC. Amino acids: CASRTTDWQYF.

As regards this clone: The same CDR3 also results from other DNA sequences found in this sample. The CDR3 DNA reads as TGCAGCGTTGCGGATTTTTCTAAGGGGACAGGGCTTTCCGGGGCCAACGTCCTGACTTTC. This translates into CSVADFSKGTGLSGANVLTF. The chain has TRBV29-1 and TRBJ2-6, with 9 bases lining up with TRBD1. The CDR3 consists of 20 residues. The J segment lost 4 bases and the V segment lost 4 bases, leaving 20 bases of the junction unmatched. Germline values: CDR1 SQVTM, CDR2 ANQGSEA.

This clone was detected only a few times. The rearrangement links TRBV11-3 to TRBJ2-1, with TRBD2 matching over 12 bases. Trimming removed 3 bases from V and 2 bases from J; junction bases left unmatched: 2. In germline, CDR1 is SGHNT, CDR2 YENEEA. The CDR3 consists of 16 residues. CDR3 DNA: TGTGCCAGCAGCTTGACTAGCGGGAGTCCCTACAATGAGCAGTTCTTC. Translated: CASSLTSGSPYNEQFF.

The CDR3 bases are TGTGCCAGCAGCTTAAGTGGGGTTGCCACAGATACGCAGTATTTT. As protein: CASSLSGVATDTQYF. The V and J genes are TRBV7-2 and TRBJ2-3; no firm D call. Germline lookup yields CDR1 SGHTA and CDR2 FQGNSA. This CDR3 is 15 amino acids long. V lost 2 bases, J lost 2 bases, and 11 bases lay in between.

There are a few counts of this clone. V is TRBV30 and J is TRBJ2-3; TRBD2 aligns across 11 bases. Trimming at V came to 5 bases and at J to 0 bases, leaving 4 bases not matched to a gene. Germline V CDR1 and CDR2: GTSNPN, SVGIG (reference sequence). The CDR3 sequence is 15 residues long. In DNA, the CDR3 is TGTGCCTGGGTTAGACTAGCGGGGAGCACAGATACGCAGTATTTT. Translation gives CAWVRLAGSTDTQYF.

The chain carries TRBV27 and TRBJ2-5, with 7 nucleotides matching TRBD2. Germline CDR1 and CDR2: MNHEY and SMNVEV (reference sequence). The CDR3 contains 16 residues. Trimming took 6 bases from V and 0 from J; bases not matched to a gene: 10. The CDR3 sequence: CASRIKTSWYQETQYF. CDR3 DNA sequence: TGTGCCAGCAGGATTAAGACTAGCTGGTACCAAGAGACCCAGTACTTC.

The rearrangement uses TRBV18 and TRBJ2-3; 10 nucleotides align to TRBD1. Germline values: CDR1 KGHSH, CDR2 LQKENI. There are 17 residues in the CDR3. Trimming cost V 1 base and J 1 base; bases outside gene matches: 5. The CDR3 sequence: CASSPLNGQGGTDTQYF. The CDR3 DNA sequence: TGTGCCAGCTCACCACTCAACGGACAGGGGGGCACAGATACGCAGTATTTT.